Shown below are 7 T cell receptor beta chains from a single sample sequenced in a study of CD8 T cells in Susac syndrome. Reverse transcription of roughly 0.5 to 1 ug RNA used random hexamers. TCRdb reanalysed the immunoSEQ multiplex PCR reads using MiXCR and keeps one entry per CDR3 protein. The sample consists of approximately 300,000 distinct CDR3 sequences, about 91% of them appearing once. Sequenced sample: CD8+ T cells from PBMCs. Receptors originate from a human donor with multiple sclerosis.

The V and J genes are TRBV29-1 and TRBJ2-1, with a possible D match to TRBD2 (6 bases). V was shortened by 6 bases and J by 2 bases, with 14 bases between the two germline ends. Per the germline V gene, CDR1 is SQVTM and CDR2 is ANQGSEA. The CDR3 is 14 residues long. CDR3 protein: CSVVLSGTYNEQFF. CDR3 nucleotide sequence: TGCAGCGTAGTTCTTAGCGGCACCTACAATGAGCAGTTCTTC.

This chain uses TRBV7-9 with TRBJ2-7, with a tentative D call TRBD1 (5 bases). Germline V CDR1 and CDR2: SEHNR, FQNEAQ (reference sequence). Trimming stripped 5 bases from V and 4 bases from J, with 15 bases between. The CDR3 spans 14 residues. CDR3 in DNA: TGTGCCAGCAGCGGCGGAAACAGGCCATACGAGCAGTACTTC. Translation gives CASSGGNRPYEQYF. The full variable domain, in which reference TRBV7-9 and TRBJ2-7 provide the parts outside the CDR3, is DTGVSQNPRHKITKRGQNVTFRCDPISEHNRLYWYRQTLGQGPEFLTYFQNEAQLEKSRLLSDRFSAERPKGSFSTLEIQRTEQGDSAMYLCASSGGNRPYEQYFGPGTRLTVT.

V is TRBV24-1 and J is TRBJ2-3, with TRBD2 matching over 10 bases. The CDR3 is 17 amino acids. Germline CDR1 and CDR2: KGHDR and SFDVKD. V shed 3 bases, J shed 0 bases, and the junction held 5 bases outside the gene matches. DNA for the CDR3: TGTGCCACCAGTGATCCCGCTAGCGGGGGCAGCACAGATACGCAGTATTTT. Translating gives CATSDPASGGSTDTQYF.

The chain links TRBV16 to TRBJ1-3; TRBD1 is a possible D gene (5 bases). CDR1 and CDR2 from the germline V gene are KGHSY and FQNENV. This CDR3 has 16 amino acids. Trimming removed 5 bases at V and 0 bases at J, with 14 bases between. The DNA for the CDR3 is TGTGCCAGCAGCAGGGGACTTACGAGCTCTGGAAACACCATATATTTT. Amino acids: CASSRGLTSSGNTIYF.

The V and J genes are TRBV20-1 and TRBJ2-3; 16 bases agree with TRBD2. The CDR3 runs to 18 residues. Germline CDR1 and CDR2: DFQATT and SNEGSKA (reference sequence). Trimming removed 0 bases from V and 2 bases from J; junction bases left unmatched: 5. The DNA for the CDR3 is TGCAGTGCTAGAGACCCGGGACTAGCGGGAGGGCCCACAGATACGCAGTATTTT. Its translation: CSARDPGLAGGPTDTQYF.

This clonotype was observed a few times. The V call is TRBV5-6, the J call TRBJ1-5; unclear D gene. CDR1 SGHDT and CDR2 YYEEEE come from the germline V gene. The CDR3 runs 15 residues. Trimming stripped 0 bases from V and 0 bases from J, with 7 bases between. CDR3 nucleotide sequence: TGTGCCAGCAGCTTGGGAATTAATAGCAATCAGCCCCAGCATTTT. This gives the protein CASSLGINSNQPQHF.

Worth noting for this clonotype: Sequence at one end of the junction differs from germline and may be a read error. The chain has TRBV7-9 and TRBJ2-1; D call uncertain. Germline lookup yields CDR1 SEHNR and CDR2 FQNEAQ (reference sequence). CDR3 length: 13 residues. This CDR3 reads CASSLGVRVMVVF. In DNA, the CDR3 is TGTGCCAGCAGCTTAGGGGTCCGGGTTATGGTGGTCTTC.